What follows describes a single TCR beta chain. This clonotype was detected ten times or more. Its antigen remains undetermined. No clone much larger than this one lies a single base away; base qualities are absent. Library creation used PCR. This sample was sequenced with an Illumina HiSeq 2500. To normalize quantification of the TCRbeta repertoire, the TCR libraries were built with molecular barcoding that relied on unique molecular identifiers. TCRdb passed the public sequencing reads through fastp at Q25 and MiXCR, retaining productive beta sequences. Entries are consolidated by CDR3 protein sequence, retaining the most common genes and DNA. This sample comprises 600,000 to 700,000 distinct CDR3 sequences, roughly 17% of them detected only once. The top ten clonotypes cover 1.1% of the sample. CDR1 and CDR2, looked up from the germline V gene, are SGHTA and FQGNSA. The CDR3 holds 16 amino acids from the cysteine to the phenylalanine. Only CDR3 DNA is held: 48 bases, read in frame from base 1. V is trimmed back by 2 bases and J by 6 bases, and the junction contains 5 bases that no gene match accounts for.

This entry comes from a study of T-cell reconstitution after alpha-beta-depleted transplantation in children (dated by TCRdb to the mid-2010s). With regard to the full study: Using TCR repertoire profiling, the study quantitatively followed how T-cell immune reconstitution unfolded in children after TCRalphabeta/CD19-depleted allogeneic hematopoietic cell transplantation.

This TCR was sampled from a human donor who donated a stem cell graft to a child with acute myeloid leukemia. This sample comprised PBMCs from the stem cell graft donor, obtained from the stem cell graft. The V gene is TRBV7-2 and the J gene is TRBJ2-3, with TRBD2 identical over 13 junction bases. The CDR3 sequence is CASSLPPTSGGDTQYF. The DNA sequence is TGTGCCAGCAGCTTACCCCCGACTAGCGGGGGGGATACGCAGTATTTT. The entire variable domain, with the stretches around the CDR3 drawn from the reference TRBV7-2 and TRBJ2-3 proteins, is GAGVSQSPSNKVTEKGKDVELRCDPISGHTALYWYRQSLGQGLEFLIYFQGNSAPDKSGLPSDRFSAERTGGSVSTLTIQRTQQEDSAVYLCASSLPPTSGGDTQYFGPGTRLTVL.